Listed here are 24 T cell receptor beta chains from one sample, sequenced in a study of CD8 T cells in Susac syndrome. An input of roughly 0.45 to 1 ug of RNA was subjected to reverse transcription using random hexamers. TCRdb passed the immunoSEQ multiplex PCR reads through MiXCR, listing each CDR3 protein once. The data show about 160,000 distinct CDR3 sequences, approximately 93% seen once. Sequencing was carried out using CD4+ T cells from PBMCs. Every receptor here comes from a human donor with multiple sclerosis.

The chain couples TRBV30 to TRBJ2-7; 7 bases align to TRBD2. The CDR3 covers 14 residues. Trimming at V came to 0 bases and at J to 3 bases, leaving 5 bases not matched to a gene. CDR1 and CDR2 from the germline V gene are GTSNPN and SVGIG (reference sequence). The DNA of the CDR3 is TGTGCCTGGAGTGTCCCTGGCGGGAGCTACGAGCAGTACTTC. This encodes CAWSVPGGSYEQYF.

This chain joins TRBV6-5 and TRBJ2-4, with TRBD1 as a possible D gene (6 bases). The V end was cut by 6 bases, the J end by 8 bases, with 11 bases between. This CDR3 has 12 residues. Germline assignment: CDR1 MNHEY and CDR2 SVGAGI. CDR3 sequence: CASSPDSDIQYF. The CDR3 DNA reads as TGTGCCAGCAGCCCGGACAGCGACATTCAGTACTTC.

The rearrangement links TRBV4-1 to TRBJ2-7; TRBD2 might be the D (6 bases). CDR3 length: 14 amino acids. Trimming pared 1 base from V and 4 bases from J, leaving 11 bases between. Germline lookup yields CDR1 MGHRA and CDR2 YSYEKL. The CDR3 reads CASSQGLREYEQYF. Here the CDR3 DNA reads TGCGCCAGCAGCCAAGGGCTCCGGGAGTACGAGCAGTACTTC.

The chain joins TRBV30 to TRBJ1-2; D uncertain. The V end was cut by 1 base, the J end by 4 bases, with 7 bases between. This CDR3 has 12 residues. Per germline, CDR1 GTSNPN and CDR2 SVGIG (reference sequence). The DNA of the CDR3 is TGTGCCTGGAGTGCCAACCGCTATGGCTACACCTTC. It yields the protein CAWSANRYGYTF. The full variable domain, with the rest looked up from reference TRBV30 and TRBJ1-2, is SQTIHQWPATLVQPVGSPLSLECTVEGTSNPNLYWYRQAAGRGLQLLFYSVGIGQISSEVPQNLSASRPQDRQFILSSKKLLLSDSGFYLCAWSANRYGYTFGSGTRLTVV.

The V call is TRBV7-2, the J call TRBJ1-1, with D maybe TRBD1 (5 bases). CDR3 size: 14 residues. Trimming shortened V by 5 bases and J by 5 bases, and 15 bases separated the two germline ends. Looked up from germline, CDR1 is SGHTA and CDR2 is FQGNSA. DNA for the CDR3: TGTGCCAGCAGCCCCGGGCAACGGGGGACTGAAGCTTTCTTT. This translates into CASSPGQRGTEAFF.

The V call is TRBV7-2, the J call TRBJ2-1; D uncertain. CDR3 length: 14 amino acids. Deletions cut 4 bases from V and 1 base from J, with 8 bases between. The V gene's germline CDR1 is SGHTA and CDR2 FQGNSA. CDR3 DNA sequence: TGTGCCAGCAGCTCCCGGGCATCCTACAATGAGCAGTTCTTC. Translated, it gives CASSSRASYNEQFF.

The table lists this clonotype with a few counts. The V call is TRBV19, the J call TRBJ1-1, with no clear D. V lost 3 bases and J lost 2, with 7 bases in between. The CDR3 spans 13 residues. CDR1 is LNHDA and CDR2 is SQIVND in the germline V gene (reference sequence). CDR3 sequence (DNA): TGTGCCAGTAGTATTTGGGTCAACACTGAAGCTTTCTTT. It codes for CASSIWVNTEAFF. Complete variable domain (other parts from reference TRBV19 and TRBJ1-1): DGGITQSPKYLFRKEGQNVTLSCEQNLNHDAMYWYRQDPGQGLRLIYYSQIVNDFQKGDIAEGYSVSREKKESFPLTVTSAQKNPTAFYLCASSIWVNTEAFFGQGTRLTVV.

This sequence joins TRBV30 and TRBJ1-5, with D perhaps matching TRBD1 (6 bases). The germline gives CDR1 GTSNPN, CDR2 SVGIG (reference sequence). The V end lost 7 bases, the J end lost 1 base, and 17 bases lay between the germline ends. This CDR3 spans 15 amino acids. In nucleotides, the CDR3 is TGTGCCTTTAACACGGGGGCGAGGAGCAATCAGCCCCAGCATTTT. It encodes CAFNTGARSNQPQHF.

This sequence joins TRBV10-3 and TRBJ2-1; 9 bases are a match to TRBD2. Trimming cost V 2 bases and J 6 bases; bases outside gene matches: 20. Germline-derived CDR1 and CDR2 are ENHRY and SYGVKD. The CDR3 is 20 residues long. In DNA form, the CDR3 reads TGTGCCATCAGTGAGCGTCGGAGTGGCGGGAGGGCGGGCGTGGGCAATGAGCAGTTCTTC. Translation: CAISERRSGGRAGVGNEQFF.

The gene calls are TRBV6-5 and TRBJ2-7, with 10 bases matching TRBD2. The CDR3 is 16 residues long. Germline-derived CDR1 and CDR2 are MNHEY and SVGAGI. Trimming at V came to 0 bases and at J to 4 bases, leaving 6 bases not matched to a gene. CDR3 loop: CASSYSPSGSGYEQYF. The CDR3 region has the DNA TGTGCCAGCAGTTACTCGCCTAGCGGGAGTGGTTACGAGCAGTACTTC.

This clonotype was counted a single time. J is TRBJ2-2 and V is TRBV10-3; no clear D gene. The V end lost 4 bases, the J end lost 0 bases, and 12 bases lay between the germline ends. The CDR3 loop spans 16 amino acids. CDR1 is ENHRY, CDR2 SYGVKD, per germline. CDR3 sequence reads: CAISGTGSSNTGELFF. The CDR3, as DNA: TGTGCCATCAGTGGAACGGGCAGTTCGAACACCGGGGAGCTGTTTTTT.

The rearrangement uses TRBV20-1 and TRBJ2-7; 12 positions agree with TRBD2. The CDR3 sequence is 14 residues long. Germline V gives CDR1 DFQATT, CDR2 SNEGSKA (reference sequence). The J segment lost 7 bases and the V segment lost 2 bases, leaving 6 bases of the junction unmatched. The CDR3 protein is CSARSTSGREEQYF. Written as DNA, the CDR3 is TGCAGTGCTAGATCGACTAGCGGGAGAGAGGAGCAGTACTTC.

The chain employs TRBV24-1 and TRBJ2-1, with TRBD2 matching 11 bases. Germline V gene lookup returns CDR1 KGHDR and CDR2 SFDVKD. The CDR3 is made up of 15 amino acids. V lost 4 bases, J lost 9 bases, and 7 bases stayed unmatched. CDR3 sequence reads: CATSDTTSGSGEQFF. CDR3 nucleotide sequence: TGTGCCACCAGTGACACAACTAGCGGGAGTGGTGAGCAGTTCTTC.

The V and J genes are TRBV6-5 and TRBJ2-1; perhaps TRBD2 as D (5 bases). TRBJ2-7 explains the end of the DNA better; the J call may be wrong. CDR1 is MNHEY, CDR2 SVGAGI, per germline. CDR3 size: 13 residues. Written as DNA, the CDR3 is TGTGCCAGCAGTTACTTCTGGACTGGGGAGCAGTACTTC. Encoded protein: CASSYFWTGEQYF.

CDR3 DNA sequence: TGTGCCAGCTCCCACGAGGGACCGATCAATCAGCCCCAGCATTTT. Amino acid sequence: CASSHEGPINQPQHF. The chain is built from TRBV18 and TRBJ1-5, with D perhaps TRBD1 (5 bases). Germline V lookup: CDR1 KGHSH, CDR2 LQKENI. This CDR3 contains 15 residues. V was shortened by 6 bases and J by 3 bases, with 15 bases between the two germline ends.

This sequence joins TRBV12-5 and TRBJ2-2; D remains unclear. Germline V CDR1 and CDR2: LGHNT, FRNRAP. V was pared by 0 bases and J by 7 bases, with 12 bases between. The CDR3 extends over 15 amino acids. CDR3 DNA sequence: TGTGCTAGTGGTTTGGTACATGGTGAGCACGGGGAGCTGTTTTTT. Protein sequence: CASGLVHGEHGELFF.

This rearrangement joins TRBV7-3 to TRBJ2-1; 9 nucleotides agree with TRBD2. The CDR3 covers 13 residues. In germline, CDR1 is SGHTA, CDR2 FQGTGA. V gave up 6 bases and J gave up 6 bases; unmatched junction bases: 3. CDR3 nucleotides: TGTGCCAGCAGGCGGGGGGGAGGCAATGAGCAGTTCTTC. This codes for CASRRGGGNEQFF.

The rearrangement links TRBV24-1 to TRBJ2-7; D possibly corresponds to TRBD1 (6 bases). CDR1 KGHDR and CDR2 SFDVKD come from the germline V gene. V gave up 4 bases and J gave up 9 bases, with 18 bases separating them. CDR3 length equals 14 residues. CDR3 DNA: TGTGCCACCAGTGACCGGGGACACCTAGATGGGCAGTACTTC. Amino acid sequence: CATSDRGHLDGQYF.

This chain uses TRBV18 with TRBJ1-5, with a weak D call TRBD1 (6 bases). This CDR3 contains 20 residues. Germline values: CDR1 KGHSH, CDR2 LQKENI. V was trimmed by 6 bases and J by 1 base, leaving 28 bases between them. The CDR3 loop reads CASSVERDRRALRSNQPQHF. CDR3 DNA: TGTGCCAGCTCCGTTGAGAGAGACAGGAGGGCCCTAAGAAGCAATCAGCCCCAGCATTTT.

The rearrangement joins TRBV7-2 to TRBJ1-3; maybe TRBD1 (5 bases). Germline-derived CDR1 and CDR2 are SGHTA and FQGNSA. The CDR3 extends over 14 amino acids. Trimming cost V 5 bases and J 2 bases, with 10 bases left between them. CDR3 nucleotides: TGTGCCAGCAGCATCGGGACGGCTGGAAACACCATATATTTT. This gives the protein CASSIGTAGNTIYF.

The V call is TRBV29-1, the J call TRBJ1-2, with D possibly TRBD1 on 5 matching bases. Trimming shortened V by 5 bases and J by 4 bases, and 8 bases separated the two germline ends. Germline CDR1 and CDR2: SQVTM and ANQGSEA. This CDR3 has 11 residues. The CDR3, as DNA: TGCAGCGTTCACGGGACCTATGGCTACACCTTC. This codes for CSVHGTYGYTF. The full variable domain, with the rest looked up from reference TRBV29-1 and TRBJ1-2, is SAVISQKPSRDICQRGTSLTIQCQVDSQVTMMFWYRQQPGQSLTLIATANQGSEATYESGFVIDKFPISRPNLTFSTLTVSNMSPEDSSIYLCSVHGTYGYTFGSGTRLTVV.

The chain is built from TRBV12-3 or TRBV12-4 and TRBJ1-1, with TRBD1 as a possible D gene (5 bases). This CDR3 spans 14 amino acids. The V and J ends lost 3 bases and 1 base respectively, with 9 bases between them. CDR3 region: CASSFRDPNTEAFF. CDR3 nucleotide sequence: TGTGCCAGCAGTTTTCGGGACCCGAACACTGAAGCTTTCTTT.

V gene TRBV20-1 combines with J gene TRBJ2-4, with 9 nucleotides matching TRBD2. The germline V gene has CDR1 DFQATT and CDR2 SNEGSKA (reference sequence). V was clipped by 5 bases and J by 1 base; unmatched bases: 18. This CDR3 has 19 amino acids. CDR3 DNA: TGCAGTGCTTTACCCGCGGGAGGGCCGAGAGGGTCGGCCAAAAACATTCAGTACTTC. It codes for CSALPAGGPRGSAKNIQYF.

The chain has TRBV28 and TRBJ1-3; no clear D gene. This CDR3 is built from 15 residues. V lost 2 bases to trimming and J lost 0 bases, with 8 bases between them. Germline CDR1 reads MDHEN; CDR2 reads SYDVKM. Here the CDR3 reads CASSLLPSSGNTIYF. The CDR3 DNA is TGTGCCAGCAGTTTACTGCCAAGCTCTGGAAACACCATATATTTT.